This is a list of T cell receptor beta chains from one sample in a study of T cell responses to AZD1222 COVID-19 vaccine. The protocol was immunoSEQ multiplex PCR, while the TCRdb copy is restricted to in-frame clones and leaves out a portion. The data contain 150,000 or so clones, 87% of them singletons. Source: peripheral blood, taken 28 days after the second AZD1222 dose. Every receptor here comes from an adult who received the AZD1222 COVID-19 vaccine. CDR3s include the opening cysteine and the closing phenylalanine or tryptophan. A D gene is named only where the DNA matches it firmly. A clone size is listed for some rows: how often the clone was seen (once, few, many), or a class if it is expanded.

D: TRBD2
V: TRBV4-1
J: TRBJ2-5
size: -
DNA: TGCGCCAGCAGCCAATCTGCGCAGGACACTAGCGGGAGGATGAAGACCCAGTACTTC
CDR3: CASSQSAQDTSGRMKTQYF

D: TRBD1
V: TRBV27
J: TRBJ1-6
size: -
DNA: TGTGCCAGCAGTCGACCGGGACAGGGGGCCGGGTTGTCCCTCCACTTT
CDR3: CASSRPGQGAGLSLHF

D: -
V: TRBV19
J: TRBJ1-5
size: -
DNA: TGTGCCAGTAGCCTCCCCCCATCCCAACAGCCCCAGCATTTT
CDR3: CASSLPPSQQPQHF

D: -
V: TRBV15
J: TRBJ2-2
size: -
DNA: TGTGCCACCAGCACAAAGGGGAGAGGGACCGGGGAGCTGTTTTTT
CDR3: CATSTKGRGTGELFF

D: TRBD1
V: TRBV4-3
J: TRBJ2-2
size: -
DNA: TGCGCCAGCAGCCTGTCTCCAGGACAGGGATATACCGGGGAGCTGTTTTTT
CDR3: CASSLSPGQGYTGELFF

D: -
V: TRBV19
J: TRBJ2-3
size: many
DNA: TGTGCCAGTAGTATAGCGGACGGCACAGATACGCAGTATTTT
CDR3: CASSIADGTDTQYF

D: -
V: TRBV5-1
J: TRBJ2-1
size: -
DNA: TGCGCCAGCAGCTTTCGACAGGATGAGCAGTTCTTC
CDR3: CASSFRQDEQFF

D: -
V: TRBV12-3/TRBV12-4
J: TRBJ2-1
size: -
DNA: TGTGCCAGCAGCGGTTACAATGAGCAGTTCTTC
CDR3: CASSGYNEQFF

D: TRBD1
V: TRBV7-9
J: TRBJ2-2
size: -
DNA: TGTGCCAGCAGCTTAGGTGGGACAGGGAATACCGGGGAGCTGTTTTTT
CDR3: CASSLGGTGNTGELFF

D: -
V: TRBV28
J: TRBJ2-2
size: -
DNA: TGTGCCAGCAGGGAGGGGGACGGGGAGCTGTTTTTT
CDR3: CASREGDGELFF

D: -
V: TRBV10-3
J: TRBJ1-1
size: -
DNA: TGTGCCGCACGCAGGGATTTAGAAATATCTGAAGCTTTCTTT
CDR3: CAARRDLEISEAFF

D: TRBD1
V: TRBV30
J: TRBJ1-4
size: -
DNA: TGTGCCTACTCCGGGACAGCTGAAAAACTGTTTTTT
CDR3: CAYSGTAEKLFF

D: -
V: TRBV4-3
J: TRBJ1-1
size: -
DNA: TGCGCCAGCAGCCAAGATCCAGGGACCACCACTGAAGCTTTCTTT
CDR3: CASSQDPGTTTEAFF

D: -
V: TRBV7-8
J: TRBJ1-3
size: -
DNA: TGTGCCAGCAGCATACGCGATAGCTCTGGAAACACCATATATTTT
CDR3: CASSIRDSSGNTIYF

D: -
V: TRBV15
J: TRBJ1-2
size: -
DNA: TGTGCCACCAGCATTGGGACGGGCAGAGCTGGCTACACCTTC
CDR3: CATSIGTGRAGYTF

D: TRBD1
V: TRBV7-9
J: TRBJ1-2
size: -
DNA: TGTGCCAGCACCCGGGACAGCTATGGCTACACCTTC
CDR3: CASTRDSYGYTF

D: TRBD1
V: TRBV7-8
J: TRBJ2-1
size: few
DNA: TGTGCCAGCAGCTTAGTTGGGGGACAGGTTTACAATGAGCAGTTCTTC
CDR3: CASSLVGGQVYNEQFF

D: TRBD2
V: TRBV7-9
J: TRBJ2-5
size: -
DNA: TGTGCCAGCCGCCGACTAGCGGGAATCGAGCAGACCCAGTACTTC
CDR3: CASRRLAGIEQTQYF

D: -
V: TRBV2
J: TRBJ2-7
size: -
DNA: TGTGCCAGCAGTGTCCACGAGCAGTACTTC
CDR3: CASSVHEQYF

D: TRBD1
V: TRBV23-1
J: TRBJ1-2
size: -
DNA: TGCGCCAGCAGTCAATCAGGGGGCAGACTCCCCTTC
CDR3: CASSQSGGRLPF

D: TRBD1
V: TRBV5-4
J: TRBJ2-3
size: -
DNA: TGTGCCAGCAGCAAACCGGGACAGGGGATACCAGATACGCAGTATTTT
CDR3: CASSKPGQGIPDTQYF

D: TRBD2
V: TRBV9
J: TRBJ2-1
size: -
DNA: TGTGCCAGCAGAAAAACGGGAATCGGGGCGGGAGAAGAGACTCGGCCATACAATGAGCAGTTCTTC
CDR3: CASRKTGIGAGEETRPYNEQFF

D: -
V: TRBV6-6
J: TRBJ1-2
size: -
DNA: TGTGCCAGCACCCTCAAACCCGGGACCTACTATGGCTACACCTTC
CDR3: CASTLKPGTYYGYTF

D: -
V: TRBV7-2
J: TRBJ2-7
size: -
DNA: TGTGCCAGCAGCTTAGACTACAGGGCTTACGAGCAGTACTTC
CDR3: CASSLDYRAYEQYF

D: -
V: TRBV23-1
J: TRBJ1-3
size: -
DNA: TGCGCCAGCAGTCAATCGGGGGGGTTAGGAAACACCATATATTTT
CDR3: CASSQSGGLGNTIYF

D: TRBD1
V: TRBV5-1
J: TRBJ1-2
size: -
DNA: TGCGCCAGCAGCCAATCGACAGGGACCCAGGGAGGCTACACCTTC
CDR3: CASSQSTGTQGGYTF

D: TRBD2
V: TRBV4-1
J: TRBJ2-3
size: few
DNA: TGCGCCAGCAGCCAAGCTAGCGGGCCAGACACAGATACGCAGTATTTT
CDR3: CASSQASGPDTDTQYF

D: -
V: TRBV7-9
J: TRBJ2-5
size: -
DNA: TGTGCCAGCAGCCTTAAAGGACAAGAGACCCAGTACTTC
CDR3: CASSLKGQETQYF

D: -
V: TRBV27
J: TRBJ2-1
size: -
DNA: TGTGCCAGCAGCTCCCACGGGTCCTACAATGAGCAGTTCTTC
CDR3: CASSSHGSYNEQFF